A selection of T cell receptor beta chains follows, all from one sample in a study of beta chain features in type 1 diabetes. Produced via immunoSEQ multiplex PCR; TCRdb's table is partial and in-frame only. The sample includes tens of thousands of clones, about 63% seen only once; the top ten take roughly 1.2%. The sequenced material came from stem cell memory CD4+ T cells from blood. Receptors originate from a woman between 40 and 50 years old with type 1 diabetes. The CDR3 runs from the conserved cysteine through the conserved F or W. D genes are given only for firm matches. Clone size is stated in some rows and not others, as once, few, many or a class when expanded.

>.|TRBJ2-7|TRBD1|TRBV9
CASSVDRGPYEQYF
TGTGCCAGCAGCGTTGACAGGGGACCCTACGAGCAGTACTTC
>.|TRBJ2-3|.|TRBV2
CASREQSTDTQYF
TGTGCCAGCAGGGAGCAGAGCACAGATACGCAGTATTTT
>.|TRBJ2-7|.|TRBV5-1
CASSPSVPTYEQYF
TGCGCCAGCAGCCCCTCGGTACCCACCTACGAGCAGTACTTC
>.|TRBJ2-7|.|TRBV7-2
CASSTQGKGADEQYF
TGTGCCAGCAGCACCCAGGGAAAAGGGGCGGACGAGCAGTACTTC
>.|TRBJ1-2|.|TRBV7-2
CASSLATGPGYTF
TGTGCCAGCAGCTTAGCGACAGGTCCTGGCTACACCTTC
>.|TRBJ2-5|TRBD2|TRBV2
CASRDFREGGETQYF
TGTGCCAGCAGGGACTTCCGGGAGGGAGGGGAGACCCAGTACTTC
>.|TRBJ2-2|TRBD1|TRBV18
CASSLSDRGVNTGELFF
TGTGCCAGCTCGTTGTCGGACAGGGGCGTGAACACCGGGGAGCTGTTTTTT
>few|TRBJ2-3|.|TRBV6-1
CASSETGTATTQYF
TGTGCCAGCAGTGAAACTGGGACTGCTACTACGCAGTATTTT
>few|TRBJ2-5|TRBD1|TRBV7-3
CASSRDRGGQETQYF
TGTGCCAGCAGCCGAGACAGGGGAGGACAAGAGACCCAGTACTTC
>.|TRBJ1-2|.|TRBV7-2
CASGRDTVYGYTF
TGTGCCAGCGGGAGGGACACCGTCTATGGCTACACCTTC
>.|TRBJ2-1|.|TRBV19
CASSKQDSRRDEQFF
TGTGCCAGTAGTAAACAGGACTCCCGGAGGGATGAGCAGTTCTTC
>.|TRBJ2-5|.|TRBV7-8
CASSFGVEETQYF
TGTGCCAGCAGCTTCGGGGTCGAAGAGACCCAGTACTTC
>.|TRBJ1-1|.|TRBV29-1
CSALRANTEAFF
TGCAGCGCCCTCAGGGCTAACACTGAAGCTTTCTTT